The entry that follows covers one TCR beta chain sequence. Its antigen remains unknown. CDR1 and CDR2 from the germline V gene are MDHEN and SYDVKM. V was clipped by 1 base and J by 8 bases, with 14 bases between them. The CDR3 loop spans 14 amino acids. In the PCR, 60 Vbeta and 13 Jbeta primers were used. Some clones are missing from TCRdb's copy, which holds only in-frame ones; the method was immunoSEQ multiplex PCR. Of 95,000 to 150,000 clones detected, over 70% appear once; the ten largest clones hold around 1.5%. This specimen belongs to a study of cytomegalovirus exposure and HLA in healthy donors. Points from the study as a whole: The later analysis indicated that the majority of CMV-associated TCR beta chains appeared HLA-restricted. Later analysis identified a missense DCLRE1C variant that was linked to TCR beta V- and J-gene trimming. Prediction of most subjects' HLA-A and HLA-B alleles by TCR beta sequences was reportedly accurate. Common viral pathogens were later found to be apparently linked to several of the most significant clusters.

The sequence derives from a young woman in good health and CMV-seronegative. The sequenced material came from PBMCs. The V and J genes are TRBV28 and TRBJ1-1, with a tentative D call TRBD1 (5 bases). The CDR3 spells CASSLSGGAREAFF. The CDR3 DNA sequence: TGTGCCAGCAGTTTATCCGGAGGGGCCCGGGAAGCTTTCTTT.